A selection of T cell receptor beta chains follows, all from one sample in a study of T cells in localized non-small cell lung cancer. This table comes from immunoSEQ multiplex PCR, and its TCRdb copy is limited to in-frame clones, with some not included. Seen here are approximately 15,000 clones, more than 70% observed once, and the top ten hold 4.2%. The sequenced sample was peripheral blood, obtained before any cancer treatment. These receptors were collected from a woman aged 40-69 years with stage I lung adenocarcinoma. The conserved cysteine and the conserved F or W are not part of the CDR3 here.

TRBJ2-2	TRBV30	AWTPSWDQGELF
TRBJ1-5	TRBV15	ATSRGWGGGNQPQH
TRBJ2-3	TRBV5-6	ASSRDSPTTDTQY
TRBJ1-5	TRBV2	ASRGPPYSNQPQH
TRBJ2-5	TRBV30	AWSLGQQYQETQY
TRBJ2-5	TRBV5-1	ASSQFTSGRQETQY
TRBJ1-4	TRBV5-1	ASSLEARVEGKLF
TRBJ1-2	TRBV23-1	ASSPTPSGGYT
TRBJ2-5	TRBV2	ASSATVPQETQY
TRBJ2-5	TRBV7-9	ASSFLPDRGGGETQY
TRBJ2-7	TRBV4-3	ASSQEQNLSEQY
TRBJ1-1	TRBV6-1	ASSEVRHSVEAF
TRBJ2-5	TRBV19	ASRAWGAGGQETQY
TRBJ2-3	TRBV5-1	ASSYNGLNTDTQY
TRBJ2-7	TRBV2	ATQMEGVEQY
TRBJ2-6	TRBV5-1	ASSLGFGANVLT
TRBJ1-6	TRBV12-5	ASGFPPGQSSSYNSPLH
TRBJ1-2	TRBV6-6	ASSEDRAGLNGYT
TRBJ1-1	TRBV5-1	ASSLGLNTEAF
TRBJ2-5	TRBV7-2	ASSSGGGRETQY
TRBJ1-2	TRBV19	ASSIAGARGYT
TRBJ2-7	TRBV5-1	ASSAGLLPSYEQY
TRBJ2-5	TRBV7-9	ASSLRRVGFETQY
TRBJ2-7	TRBV6-1	ASMGLQGSSYEQY
TRBJ2-7	TRBV5-6	ASSFGSDRYLYEQY
TRBJ2-7	TRBV5-5	ASSSPGIYEQY
TRBJ2-3	TRBV5-1	ASSTGTAATTDTQY
TRBJ1-3	TRBV2	ASSEERPSSGNTIY
TRBJ2-5	TRBV4-3	ASSQILGGRGADGTQY